What follows are 32 T cell receptor beta chains derived from one specimen sequenced in a study of monozygotic twins with inflammatory bowel disease. For each CDR3 protein, TCRdb gives one entry from its re-call of the 5' RACE reads, without DNA. Its listing shows about 300,000 distinct CDR3 sequences. Sequencing input: blood. Every receptor here comes from a human donor with ulcerative colitis or Crohn's disease, or a healthy co-twin of an affected twin (not recorded which).

The chain employs TRBV3-1 and TRBJ2-7; TCRdb gives TRBD1 as the D gene, but with no DNA this cannot be confirmed. Germline lookup yields CDR1 LGHDT and CDR2 YNNKEL (reference sequence). The CDR3 consists of 16 residues. CDR3 sequence: CASSQETGERDYEQYF.

The V gene is TRBV30, the J gene TRBJ1-2. Germline CDR1 is GTSNPN and CDR2 is SVGIG (reference sequence). The CDR3 length is 13 residues. CDR3 loop: CAWRDGGVFGYTF.

The rearrangement links TRBV12-3 or TRBV12-4 to TRBJ1-2; with no DNA, the TCRdb D assignment of TRBD1 cannot be verified. This CDR3 comprises 14 residues. CDR3 sequence: CASSSLGLSYGYTF.

V usage is TRBV12-3 or TRBV12-4 and J usage is TRBJ2-7; TCRdb lists TRBD1, though no DNA is available to test this call. This CDR3 comprises 14 residues. The CDR3 sequence: CASSKGTGDHEQYF.

This chain connects TRBV12-3 or TRBV12-4 to TRBJ1-5; the D call from TCRdb, TRBD1, cannot be confirmed without DNA. The CDR3 extends over 14 amino acids. CDR3 region: CASSLGQGGPAQHF.

The chain couples TRBV7-2 to TRBJ2-3; TCRdb designates TRBD2, a call that cannot be tested without DNA. CDR1 and CDR2 (germline): SGHTA, FQGNSA. The CDR3 consists of 17 residues. CDR3 region: CASSLGGGLAGSDTQYF.

The chain has TRBV28 and TRBJ1-5; the D gene TCRdb calls, TRBD1, cannot be checked with no DNA. The V gene's germline CDR1 is MDHEN and CDR2 SYDVKM. The length of the CDR3 is 16 residues. The CDR3 spells CASSSAGGVGNQPQHF. The variable domain in full, with the rest retrieved from reference TRBV28 and TRBJ1-5, is DVKVTQSSRYLVKRTGEKVFLECVQDMDHENMFWYRQDPGLGLRLIYFSYDVKMKEKGDIPEGYSVSREKKERFSLILESASTNQTSMYLCASSSAGGVGNQPQHFGDGTRLSIL.

The CDR3 region is CASSFSVAVETQYF. This chain joins TRBV12-3 or TRBV12-4 and TRBJ2-5. CDR3 size: 14 residues.

This sequence joins TRBV2 and TRBJ2-5. The CDR3 sequence is 14 residues long. From germline, CDR1 is SNHLY and CDR2 FYNNEI. CDR3: CASRRFGVQETQYF.

The chain is built from TRBV24-1 and TRBJ1-5; TCRdb calls TRBD1, which cannot be checked without DNA. The CDR3 spans 16 residues. Per the germline V gene, CDR1 is KGHDR and CDR2 is SFDVKD. CDR3 protein: CATSDRDRGLNQPQHF.

The rearrangement joins TRBV12-3 or TRBV12-4 to TRBJ2-2; TCRdb reports TRBD1, a call that lacks DNA to check it against. The CDR3 loop spans 15 amino acids. CDR3 amino acids: CANSHSGTGSGELFF.

The chain couples TRBV12-3 or TRBV12-4 to TRBJ1-6; TCRdb picks TRBD1, but there is no DNA to check that call. The CDR3 has 15 residues. The CDR3 sequence: CASSLAGGNNSPLHF.

This rearrangement joins TRBV6-1 to TRBJ1-1; with no DNA, the TCRdb D assignment of TRBD1 cannot be verified. CDR1 is MNHNS and CDR2 is SASEGT in the germline V gene. The length of the CDR3 is 14 residues. The CDR3: CASSVTGPGPEAFF.

The V call is TRBV7-9, the J call TRBJ2-7; TCRdb proposes TRBD1, but this gene call is untestable without DNA. The CDR3 covers 15 residues. Germline CDR1 reads SEHNR; CDR2 reads FQNEAQ (reference sequence). CDR3 protein: CASSLAGTGPAEQYF.

The V gene is TRBV5-1, the J gene TRBJ2-1; TCRdb's D gene call, TRBD1, goes unchecked for lack of DNA. CDR1 is SGHRS, CDR2 YFSETQ, per germline. This CDR3 has 17 residues. CDR3 amino acids: CASSLGLLGGSYNEQFF.

The V and J genes are TRBV6-2 or TRBV6-3 and TRBJ2-1; TCRdb gives TRBD2 as the D gene, but with no DNA this cannot be confirmed. The CDR3 consists of 15 residues. The germline V gene encodes CDR1 MNHEY and CDR2 SVGEGT. CDR3 loop: CASSYLTSGNNEQFF.

The chain couples TRBV7-2 to TRBJ1-1; TCRdb reports TRBD1, a call that lacks DNA to check it against. CDR1 and CDR2 from the germline V gene are SGHTA and FQGNSA. The CDR3 contains 13 residues. CDR3 region: CASSADRGTEAFF. The whole variable domain, remainder taken from reference TRBV7-2 and TRBJ1-1, is GAGVSQSPSNKVTEKGKDVELRCDPISGHTALYWYRQSLGQGLEFLIYFQGNSAPDKSGLPSDRFSAERTGGSVSTLTIQRTQQEDSAVYLCASSADRGTEAFFGQGTRLTVV.

The V call is TRBV6-2 or TRBV6-3, the J call TRBJ2-2; TCRdb's D call of TRBD1 is untestable without DNA. CDR1 is MNHEY, CDR2 SVGEGT, per germline. The CDR3 is 15 amino acids. The CDR3 reads CASNPWRVGTGELFF.

The chain joins TRBV27 to TRBJ2-7; the TCRdb call, TRBD1, lacks DNA for checking. Germline V gives CDR1 MNHEY, CDR2 SMNVEV (reference sequence). This CDR3 spans 15 amino acids. This CDR3 is CASSLSPLQGAEQYF.

The chain carries TRBV19 and TRBJ1-4; the D call of TRBD1 rests on TCRdb alone, since no DNA is present to check it. The CDR3 sequence is 14 residues long. The germline V gene has CDR1 LNHDA and CDR2 SQIVND (reference sequence). CDR3 protein: CASSGTVSIEKLFF. The whole variable domain, remainder taken from reference TRBV19 and TRBJ1-4, is DGGITQSPKYLFRKEGQNVTLSCEQNLNHDAMYWYRQDPGQGLRLIYYSQIVNDFQKGDIAEGYSVSREKKESFPLTVTSAQKNPTAFYLCASSGTVSIEKLFFGSGTQLSVL.

The chain is built from TRBV6-2 or TRBV6-3 and TRBJ2-4; TCRdb's D call of TRBD2 is untestable without DNA. Germline-derived CDR1 and CDR2 are MNHEY and SVGEGT. This CDR3 is built from 18 residues. CDR3 sequence: CASSYSTSGSLAKNIQYF.

V usage is TRBV5-4 and J usage is TRBJ2-3; lacking DNA, the TRBD2 call made by TCRdb goes unchecked. CDR3 length: 14 amino acids. The germline V gene encodes CDR1 SGHNT and CDR2 YYREEE (reference sequence). This chain's CDR3 is CASRSSGSADTQYF.

The V call is TRBV4-3, the J call TRBJ2-1; TCRdb's D call of TRBD2 is untestable without DNA. CDR1 is LGHNA and CDR2 is YSLEER in the germline V gene. The CDR3 totals 17 residues. The CDR3 reads CASSQEVAGSSYNEQFF.

The V call is TRBV20-1, the J call TRBJ2-7; the TRBD1 assignment by TCRdb is unverifiable without DNA. The germline gives CDR1 DFQATT, CDR2 SNEGSKA (reference sequence). The CDR3 runs to 16 residues. CDR3: CSARDPRVRVSYEQYF.

The chain joins TRBV7-2 to TRBJ2-4; the TRBD2 assignment by TCRdb is unverifiable without DNA. The CDR3 is 16 amino acids. CDR1 is SGHTA, CDR2 FQGNSA, per germline. The chain's CDR3 is CASSRGLAGRGNIQYF.

V is TRBV20-1 and J is TRBJ2-6. The germline V gene encodes CDR1 DFQATT and CDR2 SNEGSKA (reference sequence). The CDR3 contains 14 residues. This CDR3 reads CSATGNSGANVLTF.

The V gene is TRBV5-1, the J gene TRBJ2-3; as DNA is missing, the TRBD2 call by TCRdb cannot be tested. This CDR3 comprises 15 residues. Germline loops: CDR1 SGHRS, CDR2 YFSETQ. This chain's CDR3 is CASSGGLAGESAQYF.

This chain uses TRBV19 with TRBJ1-1; the D gene TCRdb calls, TRBD1, cannot be checked with no DNA. The CDR3 consists of 13 residues. Germline V gene lookup returns CDR1 LNHDA and CDR2 SQIVND (reference sequence). The chain's CDR3 is CASRQDRSWIPFF.

The V call is TRBV12-3 or TRBV12-4, the J call TRBJ2-2; TCRdb returns TRBD1, unconfirmable since there is no DNA. The CDR3 totals 15 residues. The CDR3 is CASRLAGGPPGELFF.

The chain joins TRBV25-1 to TRBJ1-2. The CDR3 consists of 14 residues. Germline V gene sequence: CDR1 MGHDK, CDR2 SYGVNS. The CDR3 protein is CASSEHGSSLADTF.

V and J are TRBV7-8 and TRBJ1-3. CDR3 length equals 12 residues. In germline, CDR1 is SGHVS, CDR2 FQNEAQ. This CDR3 reads CASSQDEYTIYF.

V usage is TRBV6-5 and J usage is TRBJ2-3; the TCRdb call, TRBD2, lacks DNA for checking. CDR3 length equals 16 residues. From germline, CDR1 is MNHEY and CDR2 SVGAGI. This CDR3 is CASSYGGGSIADTQYF.